The clone carrying this TCR beta chain was seen at least ten times. Using RNA transcripts as the source, TCR beta CDR3 regions were amplified. Researchers ran a first-round RT-PCR on the TCR CDR3 using the HTBI primer set. TCRdb reprocessed the multiplex PCR reads via MiXCR and lists one record per CDR3 protein. The sample includes about 690,000 distinct CDR3 sequences, roughly 17% of them seen just once. This entry comes from a study of T cells in Graves' hyperthyroidism and ophthalmopathy. For the study at large: Peripheral blood specimens were obtained at initial diagnosis, prior to any treatment.

Germline V gene sequence: CDR1 MDHEN, CDR2 SYDVKM. With 2 bases removed from V and 2 bases from J, the gap between germline ends came to 7 bases. This CDR3 is built from 13 residues. The chain employs TRBV28 and TRBJ2-7; D might be TRBD1 (5 bases). Sample: blood. The receptor was isolated from a man aged 45-65 years with Graves' hyperthyroidism. CDR3 DNA: TGTGCCAGCAGTTTAACGACAGCCTACGAGCAGTACTTC. Translation gives CASSLTTAYEQYF.